These 22 T cell receptor beta chains originate from one sample sequenced in a study of blood T cell repertoires in COVID-19. The table came from immunoSEQ multiplex PCR; TCRdb's copy has only in-frame clones and leaves some out. This table has about 250,000 clones, around 88% appearing once. Sequenced sample: peripheral blood. These receptor sequences come from an elderly man with acute or convalescent COVID-19.

This clone was seen only a few times. The gene calls are TRBV27 and TRBJ1-5; weak D call: TRBD1 (6 bases). Trimming took 1 base from V and 11 from J, leaving 15 bases between them. The germline V gene encodes CDR1 MNHEY and CDR2 SMNVEV (reference sequence). CDR3 size: 14 residues. CDR3 DNA sequence: TGTGCCAGCAGTTTATGGTTTGGGCAGGGGTCCCAGCATTTT. This codes for CASSLWFGQGSQHF.

This chain uses TRBV6-5 with TRBJ2-5; 8 bases map to TRBD1. CDR3 length: 14 amino acids. Trimming removed 7 bases from V and 5 bases from J; junction bases left unmatched: 9. Germline lookup yields CDR1 MNHEY and CDR2 SVGAGI. This chain's CDR3 is CASTATGGVETQYF. In nucleotides, the CDR3 is TGTGCCAGCACAGCCACAGGGGGTGTCGAGACCCAGTACTTC.

The J gene is TRBJ1-2, the V gene TRBV4-3; no clear D gene. V lost 3 bases and J lost 0, with 11 bases in between. The germline V gene has CDR1 LGHNA and CDR2 YSLEER. The CDR3 is made up of 15 amino acids. CDR3 DNA sequence: TGCGCCAGCAGCCAGCTAACTGGTTCTAACTATGGCTACACCTTC. Encoded protein: CASSQLTGSNYGYTF.

The chain has TRBV7-8 and TRBJ2-7; 13 bases match TRBD2. The J segment lost 0 bases and the V segment lost 5 bases, leaving 7 bases of the junction unmatched. This CDR3 spans 17 amino acids. Germline CDR1 reads SGHVS; CDR2 reads FQNEAQ. CDR3 protein: CASSPGTSGAVSYEQYF. The CDR3 DNA is TGTGCCAGCAGCCCAGGGACTAGCGGGGCTGTCTCCTACGAGCAGTACTTC.

The CDR3 reads CASRIPGLAVRGSYNEQFF. The DNA of the CDR3 is TGTGCCAGCAGAATCCCGGGACTAGCGGTCCGCGGGTCCTACAATGAGCAGTTCTTC. The gene calls are TRBV28 and TRBJ2-1, with 11 bases lining up with TRBD2. Germline CDR1 MDHEN, CDR2 SYDVKM. The CDR3 runs 19 residues. With V trimmed by 6 bases and J by 1 base, 14 bases remained unmatched.

The chain couples TRBV4-2 to TRBJ2-2, with 7 bases fitting TRBD2. CDR3 length equals 17 residues. V gave up 4 bases and J gave up 0 bases; unmatched junction bases: 8. Germline V CDR1 and CDR2: LGHNA, YNFKEQ. The CDR3 loop is CASSPPRAGANTGELFF. CDR3 in DNA: TGTGCCAGCAGCCCCCCCCGGGCGGGAGCGAACACCGGGGAGCTGTTTTTT.

This chain connects TRBV12-3 or TRBV12-4 to TRBJ2-3, with D possibly TRBD1 on 5 matching bases. Trimming removed 2 bases at V and 5 bases at J, with 5 bases between. The CDR3 is made up of 12 amino acids. The CDR3 bases are TGTGCCAGCAGTTTACAGGGAGATACGCAGTATTTT. It is translated as CASSLQGDTQYF.

This clone appeared once. This chain joins TRBV11-2 and TRBJ2-5, with D possibly being TRBD1 (7 bases). CDR3 length: 14 amino acids. Trimming pared 6 bases from V and 2 bases from J, leaving 13 bases between. Germline CDR1 and CDR2: SGHAT and FQNNGV. The CDR3 is CASSPRGVQETQYF. In DNA, the CDR3 is TGTGCCAGCAGTCCCAGGGGGGTTCAAGAGACCCAGTACTTC.

The rearrangement joins TRBV9 to TRBJ1-5, with D tentatively TRBD1 (5 bases). V lost 4 bases and J lost 1, with 18 bases in between. Germline CDR1 and CDR2: SGDLS and YYNGEE. The CDR3 covers 17 residues. In nucleotides, the CDR3 is TGTGCCAGCAGCAGAAAGGACAACCCAACCAGCAATCAGCCCCAGCATTTT. Encoded protein: CASSRKDNPTSNQPQHF.

This sequence joins TRBV19 and TRBJ2-7; 9 nucleotides align to TRBD1. This CDR3 comprises 12 residues. V dropped 10 bases and J dropped 4; count of bases not matched to a gene: 5. Germline CDR1 and CDR2: LNHDA and SQIVND (reference sequence). In DNA, the CDR3 is TGTGCCACTGGGGGACAGGGTTACGAGCAGTACTTC. It codes for CATGGQGYEQYF.

This clone appeared a single time. The gene calls are TRBV27 and TRBJ1-2; weak D call: TRBD1 (5 bases). The CDR3 contains 14 residues. V shed 5 bases and J shed 7 bases, with 17 bases lying between them. From germline, CDR1 is MNHEY and CDR2 SMNVEV (reference sequence). The CDR3: CASSPGHSLSGYTF. DNA of the CDR3: TGTGCCAGCAGTCCCGGACACTCATTATCTGGCTACACCTTC.

This clone occurred once. The same CDR3 can be traced to other DNA sequences in this sample. V is TRBV5-1 and J is TRBJ2-7; perhaps TRBD2 as D (6 bases). The CDR3 covers 14 residues. Germline V gives CDR1 SGHRS, CDR2 YFSETQ. Deletions cut 0 bases from V and 2 bases from J, with 9 bases between. The CDR3 region has the DNA TGCGCCAGCAGCTTGGATGGAGGGCCCTACGAGCAGTACTTC. Residues: CASSLDGGPYEQYF.

This chain connects TRBV19 to TRBJ2-2; 7 nucleotides line up with TRBD2. Germline V gene lookup returns CDR1 LNHDA and CDR2 SQIVND (reference sequence). The CDR3 runs 13 residues. The junction had 4 bases not matched to a gene; V was cut back by 6 bases and J by 6 bases. CDR3 loop: CASRKTSAGELFF. The DNA for the CDR3 is TGTGCCAGTAGAAAAACTAGCGCCGGGGAGCTGTTTTTT.

The chain has TRBV3-1 (or the pseudogene TRBV3-2) and TRBJ1-5, with a tentative D call TRBD1 (5 bases). V lost 1 base and J 2 bases, leaving 12 bases between the germline ends. This CDR3 has 16 residues. From germline, CDR1 is LGHDT and CDR2 YNNKEL (reference sequence). The chain's CDR3 is CASSQVGGGGNQPQHF. The DNA for the CDR3 is TGTGCCAGCAGCCAAGTCGGGGGAGGGGGCAATCAGCCCCAGCATTTT.

The chain employs TRBV7-2 and TRBJ1-2; 8 nucleotides match TRBD1. The CDR3 is 14 residues long. Germline assignment: CDR1 SGHTA and CDR2 FQGNSA. Unmatched junction bases numbered 8, after V lost 6 bases and J lost 5 bases. The chain's CDR3 is CASSPDRATYGYTF. The CDR3 bases are TGTGCCAGCAGTCCGGACAGGGCCACATATGGCTACACCTTC.

The rearrangement links TRBV11-2 to TRBJ2-2, with 11 bases identical to TRBD2. Germline V lookup: CDR1 SGHAT, CDR2 FQNNGV. The CDR3 covers 16 residues. V lost 5 bases to trimming and J lost 5 bases; unmatched junction nucleotides: 7. The CDR3 coding sequence is TGTGCCAGCAGCCAACTAGCGGGAGAGGTAACCGGGGAGCTGTTTTTT. It is translated as CASSQLAGEVTGELFF.

This clone is a singleton in its sample. The chain carries TRBV7-9 and TRBJ1-2; 8 bases map to TRBD1. This CDR3 contains 14 residues. The junction had 3 bases not matched to a gene; V was cut back by 3 bases and J by 3 bases. CDR1 SEHNR and CDR2 FQNEAQ come from the germline V gene (reference sequence). CDR3 protein: CASSLAGGDYGYTF. Here the CDR3 DNA reads TGTGCCAGCAGCTTGGCAGGGGGCGACTATGGCTACACCTTC.

This chain connects TRBV2 to TRBJ1-2, with D possibly TRBD1 on 6 matching bases. Trimming shortened V by 6 bases and J by 5 bases, and 16 bases separated the two germline ends. The CDR3 contains 14 residues. Germline V gene data show CDR1 as SNHLY and CDR2 as FYNNEI. The CDR3 DNA sequence: TGTGCCAGCAGGGGACAAACAAACATTTATGGCTACACCTTC. As protein: CASRGQTNIYGYTF.

V and J are TRBV27 and TRBJ2-7; 10 bases match TRBD1. V gave up 5 bases and J gave up 2 bases; unmatched junction bases: 9. Germline CDR1 reads MNHEY; CDR2 reads SMNVEV (reference sequence). This CDR3 contains 16 residues. This CDR3 is CASSVRLGTGAYEQYF. DNA for the CDR3: TGTGCCAGCAGTGTGCGGCTGGGGACAGGGGCCTACGAGCAGTACTTC.

The rearrangement links TRBV12-3 or TRBV12-4 to TRBJ1-5; 7 bases align to TRBD1. This CDR3 comprises 13 residues. Trimming at V came to 8 bases and at J to 2 bases, leaving 3 bases not matched to a gene. The CDR3 nucleotides read TGTGCCAGCTCCAGGGGGGGCAATCAGCCCCAGCATTTT. Its protein is CASSRGGNQPQHF.

This chain joins TRBV15 and TRBJ2-5; 7 bases align to TRBD1. This CDR3 has 15 amino acids. V was pared by 0 bases and J by 7 bases, with 8 bases of the junction left unmatched. The germline CDR1 and CDR2 sequences are LNHNV and YYDKDF (reference sequence). This CDR3 is CATSRDGQVLGTQYF. The DNA for the CDR3 is TGTGCCACCAGCAGAGACGGACAGGTCCTAGGGACCCAGTACTTC.

The chain carries TRBV28 and TRBJ2-7; 9 bases match TRBD1. CDR1 and CDR2 from the germline V gene are MDHEN and SYDVKM. The CDR3 is 16 residues long. After removal of 4 bases from V and 3 bases from J, the junction contained 10 bases not matched to a gene. The CDR3 loop is CASSSTGGPTHYEQYF. The CDR3 region has the DNA TGTGCCAGCAGTTCGACAGGGGGGCCGACCCACTACGAGCAGTACTTC.